The clone carrying this TCR beta chain was counted ten times or more. No antigen is known for it. The record originates from a study of CD8+CD57+ T cells in acquired aplastic anemia. In the study overall: Sorted CD4+ and CD8+ cells yielded DNA averaging around 3.2 ug.

V gave up 5 bases and J gave up 7 bases; unmatched junction bases: 13. CDR3 size: 16 residues. The germline V gene has CDR1 LNHDA and CDR2 SQIVND (reference sequence). Regarding the study as a whole: Roughly 27 sequences, all CD8+ CDR3, were shared between patients and controls.

By flow cytometry, patients selected for sequencing had shown an expansion of CD8+CD57+ cells. The enrolled patients all had severe acquired aplastic anemia. TCR beta VDJ combinations and CDR3 sequences were profiled from genomic DNA. TCRdb independently ran MiXCR on the reads; one entry per CDR3 protein. The sample consists of under 200,000 distinct CDR3 sequences, roughly 48% of them appearing once. V gene TRBV19 combines with J gene TRBJ2-1; 8 bases line up with TRBD2. The receptor was derived from a human donor with aplastic anemia. Sequenced input: sorted CD4+, CD8+, or CD8+CD57+ T cells (not recorded which) from PBMCs. The CDR3 DNA is TGTGCCAGTAGTTCCCTAAGGGGGGCTAGCGGGAATGAGCAGTTCTTC. The encoded protein is CASSSLRGASGNEQFF.